This TCR beta chain derives from a study of CD4 and CD8 cells across lung adenocarcinoma regions. Donors had localized lung adenocarcinoma, a non-small cell lung cancer. TCRdb itself ran the PCR reads through MiXCR, one entry per CDR3 protein. The sample consists of around 3,600 distinct CDR3 sequences, about two thirds of them appearing once. Germline assignment: CDR1 MNHEY and CDR2 SVGAGI. The trim removed 2 bases at V and 4 bases at J, leaving 11 bases unmatched. The CDR3 runs 18 residues. The sample taken for sequencing was CD8+ T cells from the margin of a lung tumor. This TCR derives from a female donor with lung adenocarcinoma. The CD4 and CD8 labels of this study may be unreliable. The rearrangement joins TRBV6-5 to TRBJ2-6; TRBD1 aligns across 7 bases. The CDR3 sequence: CASSYTPPTGVGANVLTF. The DNA of the CDR3 is TGTGCCAGCAGTTACACACCACCTACAGGGGTCGGGGCCAACGTCCTGACTTTC.